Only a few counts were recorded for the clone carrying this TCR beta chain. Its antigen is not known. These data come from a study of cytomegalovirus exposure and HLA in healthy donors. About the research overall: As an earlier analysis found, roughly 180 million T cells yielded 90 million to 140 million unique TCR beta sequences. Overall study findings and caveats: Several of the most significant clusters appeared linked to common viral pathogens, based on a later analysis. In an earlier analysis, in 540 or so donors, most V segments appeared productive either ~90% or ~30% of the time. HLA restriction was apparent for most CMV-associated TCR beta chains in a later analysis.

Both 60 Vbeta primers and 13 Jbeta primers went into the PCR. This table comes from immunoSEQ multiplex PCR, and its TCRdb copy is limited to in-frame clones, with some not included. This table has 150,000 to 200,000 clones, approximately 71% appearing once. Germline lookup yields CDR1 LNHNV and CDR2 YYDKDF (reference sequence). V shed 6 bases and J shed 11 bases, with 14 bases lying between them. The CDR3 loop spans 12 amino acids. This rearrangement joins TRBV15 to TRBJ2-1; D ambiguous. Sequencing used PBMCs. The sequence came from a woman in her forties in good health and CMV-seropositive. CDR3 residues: CATRMNSPQQFF. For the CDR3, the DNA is TGTGCCACCAGGATGAACAGCCCCCAGCAGTTCTTC.